These T cell receptor beta chains were read from a single sample in a study of naive and memory T cell subsets. Each CDR3 protein gets one entry after TCRdb re-called the UMI-ligation and nested PCR reads with MiXCR. The sample consists of 20,000 to 25,000 distinct CDR3 sequences, about 10% of them appearing once. Input material: central memory CD8+ T cells from blood. These receptors were obtained from a human donor in good health. Each CDR3 is given with its conserved first and last residue. D genes are given only for firm matches. Clone size is given for some rows only: seen once, a few or many times, or a class if the clone is expanded.

>NA|TRBJ2-1|TRBV27|NA
CASSGGQNEQFF
TGTGCCAGCAGTGGGGGACAAAATGAGCAGTTCTTC
>medium-sized|TRBJ2-3|TRBV6-4|NA
CASALHSGGGTDTQYF
TGTGCCAGCGCGCTCCACTCCGGGGGAGGCACAGATACGCAGTATTTT
>NA|TRBJ1-1|TRBV6-5|NA
CASSYEGYGEAFF
TGTGCCAGCAGTTACGAGGGGTATGGTGAAGCTTTCTTT
>NA|TRBJ2-7|TRBV7-9|NA
CASSLGGWAYEQYF
TGTGCCAGCAGCTTAGGGGGATGGGCCTACGAGCAGTACTTC
>few|TRBJ2-1|TRBV7-6|NA
CASSYLEGQEVEQFF
TGTGCCAGCAGCTACCTCGAAGGCCAGGAGGTGGAGCAGTTCTTC
>NA|TRBJ2-1|TRBV20-1|NA
CSGETDEVDEQFF
TGCAGTGGAGAGACAGACGAGGTTGATGAGCAGTTCTTC
>many|TRBJ1-1|TRBV9|NA
CASGEHPSNTEAFF
TGTGCCAGCGGGGAACACCCCTCTAACACTGAAGCTTTCTTT
>many|TRBJ2-2|TRBV5-1|NA
CASSPEGSSAGELFF
TGCGCCAGCAGCCCCGAGGGCAGCTCCGCCGGGGAGCTGTTTTTT
>many|TRBJ1-2|TRBV5-4|NA
CASSFPDGGFYGYTF
TGTGCCAGCAGCTTTCCGGACGGAGGATTCTATGGCTACACCTTC
>many|TRBJ1-1|TRBV6-6|NA
CASSYQENAFF
TGTGCCAGCAGTTACCAGGAGAACGCTTTCTTT
>NA|TRBJ1-2|TRBV20-1|NA
CRAWGEGYGYTF
TGCAGGGCGTGGGGGGAAGGCTATGGCTACACCTTC
>NA|TRBJ2-7|TRBV5-5|TRBD1
CASSQGDSKTYF
TGTGCCAGCAGCCAAGGGGACAGCAAGACGTACTTC
>many|TRBJ2-7|TRBV27|NA
CASSFRRSYEQYF
TGTGCCAGCAGTTTCAGAAGATCCTACGAGCAGTACTTC
>NA|TRBJ2-2|TRBV6-2/TRBV6-3|TRBD2
CASSYSTSLASGELFF
TGTGCCAGCAGTTATTCGACTAGCCTGGCGTCCGGGGAGCTGTTTTTT
>NA|TRBJ1-1|TRBV6-6|TRBD1
CASSYRTGQGKNTEAFF
TGTGCCAGCAGTTACCGTACCGGACAGGGAAAGAACACTGAAGCTTTCTTT
>NA|TRBJ2-6|TRBV28|TRBD2
CASSLNLLAGAGANVLTF
TGTGCCAGCAGTCTAAACCTACTAGCGGGAGCTGGGGCCAACGTCCTGACTTTC
>NA|TRBJ2-2|TRBV12-3/TRBV12-4|TRBD2
CASSLNPGLVIGELFF
TGTGCCAGCAGTCTCAACCCGGGACTAGTTATCGGGGAGCTGTTTTTT
>many|TRBJ1-2|TRBV3-1|TRBD1
CASSLGSGRGNYGYTF
TGTGCCAGCAGCCTCGGCTCGGGCAGGGGGAACTATGGCTACACCTTC
>NA|TRBJ1-2|TRBV5-6|TRBD1
CASSLARETGGGIYGYTF
TGTGCCAGCAGCTTGGCTCGAGAGACAGGGGGCGGTATCTATGGCTACACCTTC
>many|TRBJ2-1|TRBV9|NA
CASSVVQTIGSSYNEQFF
TGTGCCAGCAGCGTAGTTCAGACGATTGGGAGCTCCTACAATGAGCAGTTCTTC
>NA|TRBJ2-2|TRBV29-1|TRBD2
CSVEDYPSGNSGELFF
TGCAGCGTTGAAGATTATCCTAGCGGGAATAGCGGGGAGCTGTTTTTT
>NA|TRBJ2-7|TRBV6-1|NA
CASSLQPWDAGEQYF
TGTGCCAGCAGTCTACAACCTTGGGACGCGGGGGAGCAGTACTTC
>many|TRBJ2-1|TRBV11-2|NA
CASSLAGRGYEQFF
TGTGCCAGCAGCTTGGCGGGGAGAGGCTATGAGCAGTTCTTC
>few|TRBJ2-2|TRBV21-1|NA
CASSKDPGGAGELFF
TGTGCCAGCAGCAAAGATCCAGGGGGCGCCGGGGAGCTGTTTTTT
>many|TRBJ2-6|TRBV28|TRBD1
CATGTGGLGGANVLTF
TGTGCCACCGGGACAGGGGGCCTCGGTGGGGCCAACGTCCTGACTTTC
>many|TRBJ2-3|TRBV23-1|NA
CATRTEPTDTQYF
TGCGCCACCCGGACAGAACCCACAGATACGCAGTATTTT
>NA|TRBJ1-3|TRBV12-3/TRBV12-4|NA
CASSFLGSGNTIYF
TGTGCCAGCAGTTTTCTGGGCTCTGGAAACACCATATATTTT
>NA|TRBJ2-2|TRBV28|TRBD1
CASSIPDRVSGELFF
TGTGCCAGCAGTATACCGGACAGGGTGAGCGGGGAGCTGTTTTTT
>medium-sized|TRBJ1-2|TRBV28|NA
CASSLWGGGYGYTF
TGTGCCAGCAGTTTATGGGGCGGGGGCTATGGCTACACCTTC
>few|TRBJ1-1|TRBV28|NA
CASSSHVQGATEAFF
TGTGCCAGCAGTTCCCACGTTCAGGGTGCGACTGAAGCTTTCTTT
>many|TRBJ2-1|TRBV6-2/TRBV6-3|TRBD1
CASSYASNRGSQFF
TGTGCCAGCAGTTACGCCTCCAACAGGGGCTCCCAGTTCTTC
>NA|TRBJ2-7|TRBV14|NA
CASRSGSSYEQYF
TGTGCCAGCAGGAGTGGATCCTCCTACGAGCAGTACTTC
>many|TRBJ2-5|TRBV10-2|NA
CASTRPDETQYF
TGCGCCAGCACCCGCCCTGATGAGACCCAGTACTTC
>few|TRBJ2-2|TRBV12-3/TRBV12-4|TRBD2
CASSLALAGLGELFF
TGTGCCAGCAGTTTGGCACTAGCGGGTCTCGGGGAGCTGTTTTTT
>many|TRBJ1-5|TRBV5-1|NA
CASSLVPGNQPQHF
TGCGCCAGCAGCTTGGTCCCGGGGAATCAGCCCCAGCATTTT
>NA|TRBJ2-7|TRBV28|TRBD1
CASTGTGNYEQYF
TGTGCCAGCACCGGGACAGGGAACTACGAGCAGTACTTC
>few|TRBJ2-1|TRBV12-3/TRBV12-4|NA
CVSSSPVDEQFF
TGTGTCAGCAGTTCTCCTGTAGATGAGCAGTTCTTC
>NA|TRBJ2-2|TRBV10-3|TRBD2
CAISAPEKAGNTGELFF
TGTGCCATCAGTGCCCCGGAAAAAGCGGGAAACACCGGGGAGCTGTTTTTT
>many|TRBJ2-1|TRBV7-6|NA
CASSHLEGSYNEQFF
TGTGCCAGCAGCCACCTCGAAGGTTCCTACAATGAGCAGTTCTTC
>few|TRBJ1-5|TRBV6-5|TRBD1
CASSPGTDRNQPQHF
TGTGCCAGCAGTCCCGGGACAGACCGCAATCAGCCCCAGCATTTT
>medium-sized|TRBJ2-3|TRBV6-4|NA
CASSDAGGSDTQYF
TGTGCCAGCAGTGACGCCGGGGGCTCAGATACGCAGTATTTT
>NA|TRBJ2-3|TRBV5-1|TRBD1
CASSRGTGERTDTQYF
TGCGCCAGCAGCCGGGGGACAGGGGAACGCACAGATACGCAGTATTTT
>medium-sized|TRBJ2-2|TRBV15|NA
CATSRDRGKFFTGELFF
TGTGCCACCAGCAGAGATCGTGGGAAATTCTTCACCGGGGAGCTGTTTTTT
>NA|TRBJ2-1|TRBV6-2/TRBV6-3|TRBD2
CASGRGDSYNEQFF
TGTGCCAGCGGCCGGGGGGACTCCTACAATGAGCAGTTCTTC
>few|TRBJ1-1|TRBV7-8|TRBD1
CASSRDRGTEAFF
TGTGCCAGCAGCCGTGACAGGGGAACTGAAGCTTTCTTT
>few|TRBJ2-5|TRBV5-1|TRBD1
CASSLKQGVFRGETQYF
TGCGCCAGCAGCTTGAAACAGGGGGTTTTTCGAGGAGAGACCCAGTACTTC
>NA|TRBJ1-2|TRBV6-1|NA
CAIPMVDSSYTF
TGTGCCATCCCGATGGTGGATTCTAGCTACACCTTC
>NA|TRBJ2-1|TRBV5-1|TRBD2
CASSGGLAGGWNEQFF
TGCGCCAGCAGCGGCGGACTAGCGGGAGGATGGAATGAGCAGTTCTTC
>few|TRBJ2-3|TRBV14|TRBD2
CASSVLAGVEDTQYF
TGTGCCAGCAGCGTACTAGCGGGAGTGGAAGATACGCAGTATTTT
>NA|TRBJ2-3|TRBV7-9|NA
CASPSGVADTQYF
TGTGCCAGCCCCTCCGGGGTTGCGGATACGCAGTATTTT
>many|TRBJ2-7|TRBV7-9|NA
CASSLADRAYEQYF
TGTGCCAGCAGCTTAGCGGACAGAGCCTACGAGCAGTACTTC
>NA|TRBJ1-5|TRBV7-6|TRBD1
CASSGQVWQPQHF
TGTGCCAGCAGCGGACAGGTTTGGCAGCCCCAGCATTTT
>medium-sized|TRBJ2-7|TRBV2|NA
CASSVGRVTYEQYF
TGTGCCAGCAGTGTGGGCCGAGTAACCTACGAGCAGTACTTC
>many|TRBJ2-1|TRBV6-5|TRBD2
CASSSPGLAGTYEQFF
TGTGCCAGCAGTTCTCCGGGACTAGCGGGAACGTATGAGCAGTTCTTC
>few|TRBJ2-1|TRBV7-8|NA
CASSLGYGRTADEQFF
TGTGCCAGCAGCTTAGGTTACGGGAGAACTGCAGATGAGCAGTTCTTC
>few|TRBJ2-1|TRBV6-2/TRBV6-3|TRBD2
CASSQPGLAEQFF
TGTGCCAGCAGTCAGCCGGGACTAGCGGAGCAGTTCTTC
>many|TRBJ2-1|TRBV6-2/TRBV6-3|TRBD2
CASGTSEHNEQFF
TGTGCCAGCGGGACTAGCGAACACAATGAGCAGTTCTTC
>NA|TRBJ1-4|TRBV11-1|NA
CASSENEKLFF
TGTGCCAGCAGCGAAAATGAAAAACTGTTTTTT
>medium-sized|TRBJ2-1|TRBV7-7|NA
CASSLEFF
TGTGCCAGCAGCTTAGAGTTCTTC
>few|TRBJ1-1|TRBV20-1|NA
CSGWTALEAFF
TGCAGCGGCTGGACAGCACTTGAAGCTTTCTTT